What follows describes a single TCR beta chain. As for time point: newly diagnosed GD, antithyroid drugs for less than 3 months. Construction of the TCR library relied on RNA isolated from PBMCs. Arm-PCR of CDR3 regions and iRepertoire HTBI primers were used to build TCR beta libraries. Using its own MiXCR run on the multiplex PCR reads, TCRdb lists one record per CDR3 protein. In the table there are 350,000 to 550,000 distinct CDR3 sequences, under 15% of which are singletons. V was pared by 1 base and J by 4 bases, with 12 bases of the junction left unmatched. Germline CDR1 SGHRS, CDR2 YFSETQ. The CDR3 contains 17 residues. The data were taken from a study of regulatory T cells in long-lasting Graves disease. This same sample was also taken into another study, of T cells in Graves' hyperthyroidism and ophthalmopathy.

J is TRBJ2-3 and V is TRBV5-1; TRBD1 matches at 7 bases. This receptor was identified in a woman in her thirties with Graves disease. The specimen was peripheral blood mononuclear cells (PBMCs), collected at new diagnosis, from a patient treated with antithyroid drugs. The CDR3 region is CASSLSHPTGWADTQYF. In DNA, the CDR3 is TGCGCCAGCAGCTTGAGTCACCCGACAGGGTGGGCAGATACGCAGTATTTT.